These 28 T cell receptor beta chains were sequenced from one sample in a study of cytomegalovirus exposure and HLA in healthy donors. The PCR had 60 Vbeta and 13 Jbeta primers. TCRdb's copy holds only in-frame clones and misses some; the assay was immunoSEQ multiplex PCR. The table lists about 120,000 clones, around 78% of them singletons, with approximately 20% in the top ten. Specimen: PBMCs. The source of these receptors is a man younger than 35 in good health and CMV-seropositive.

CDR3 nucleotide sequence: TGTGCCAGCAGTAGCCTAGGTACTGAAGCTTTCTTT. Amino acid sequence: CASSSLGTEAFF. This sequence joins TRBV2 and TRBJ1-1; D gene ambiguous. CDR3 length: 12 residues. Between the trimmed V and J ends, which lost 5 bases and 5 bases, there was a span of 9 bases. CDR1 is SNHLY, CDR2 FYNNEI, per germline.

The DNA for the CDR3 is TGTGCCAGCAGCGTAGACGGCTATGGCTACACCTTC. It yields the protein CASSVDGYGYTF. The chain couples TRBV9 to TRBJ1-2; D unclear. Trimming left V 0 bases short and J 4 bases short, with 4 bases between. The CDR3 sequence is 12 residues long. CDR1 and CDR2 (germline): SGDLS, YYNGEE.

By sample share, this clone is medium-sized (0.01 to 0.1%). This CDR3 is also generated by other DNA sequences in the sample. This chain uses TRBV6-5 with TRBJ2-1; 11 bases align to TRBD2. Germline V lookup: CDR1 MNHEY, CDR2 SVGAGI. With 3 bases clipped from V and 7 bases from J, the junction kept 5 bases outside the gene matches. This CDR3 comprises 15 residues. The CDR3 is CASSYSGGAGNEQFF. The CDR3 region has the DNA TGTGCCAGCAGTTATAGCGGGGGGGCTGGTAATGAGCAGTTCTTC.

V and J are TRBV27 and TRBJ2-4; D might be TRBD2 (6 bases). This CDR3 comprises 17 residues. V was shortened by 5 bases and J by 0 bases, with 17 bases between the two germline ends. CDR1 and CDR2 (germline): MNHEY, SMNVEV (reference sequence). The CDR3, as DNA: TGTGCCAGCAGTCCCGTTTGGAGGGGCCCAGCCAAAAACATTCAGTACTTC. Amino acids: CASSPVWRGPAKNIQYF.

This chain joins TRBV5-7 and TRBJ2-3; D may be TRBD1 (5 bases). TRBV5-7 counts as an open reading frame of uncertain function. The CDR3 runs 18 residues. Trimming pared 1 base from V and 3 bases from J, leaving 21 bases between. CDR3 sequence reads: CASSLIRGTASQTDTQYF. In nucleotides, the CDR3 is TGTGCCAGCAGCTTGATTAGGGGAACGGCTTCCCAAACAGATACGCAGTATTTT.

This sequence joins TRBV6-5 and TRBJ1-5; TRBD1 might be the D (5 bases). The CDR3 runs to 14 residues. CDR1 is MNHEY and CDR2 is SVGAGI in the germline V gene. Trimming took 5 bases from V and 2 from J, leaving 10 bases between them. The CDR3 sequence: CASSTGGGNQPQHF. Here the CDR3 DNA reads TGTGCCAGCAGTACTGGAGGGGGCAATCAGCCCCAGCATTTT.

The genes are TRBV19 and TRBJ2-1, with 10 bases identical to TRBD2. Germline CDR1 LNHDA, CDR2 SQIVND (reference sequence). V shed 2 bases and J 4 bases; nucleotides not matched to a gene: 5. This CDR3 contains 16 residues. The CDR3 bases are TGTGCCAGTAGTATATTAGCGGGGGGTCGATACAATGAGCAGTTCTTC. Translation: CASSILAGGRYNEQFF.

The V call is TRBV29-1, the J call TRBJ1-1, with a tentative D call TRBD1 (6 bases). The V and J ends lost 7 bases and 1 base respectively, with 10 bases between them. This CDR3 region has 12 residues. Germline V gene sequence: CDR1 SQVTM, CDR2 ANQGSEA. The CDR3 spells CSAEQGNTEAFF. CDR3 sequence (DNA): TGCAGCGCCGAACAGGGGAACACTGAAGCTTTCTTT.

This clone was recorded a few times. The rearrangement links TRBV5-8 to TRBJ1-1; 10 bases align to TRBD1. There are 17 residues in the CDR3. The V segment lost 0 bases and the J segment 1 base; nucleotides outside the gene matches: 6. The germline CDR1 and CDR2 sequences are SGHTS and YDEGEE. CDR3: CASSLVIRDRGNTEAFF. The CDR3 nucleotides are TGTGCCAGCAGCTTGGTGATCCGGGACAGGGGGAACACTGAAGCTTTCTTT.

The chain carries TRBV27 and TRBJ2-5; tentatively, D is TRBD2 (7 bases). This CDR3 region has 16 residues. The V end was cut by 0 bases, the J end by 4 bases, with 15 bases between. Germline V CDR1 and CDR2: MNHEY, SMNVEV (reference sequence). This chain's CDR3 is CASSLSTGGLGETQYF. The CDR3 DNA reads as TGTGCCAGCAGTTTATCCACGGGGGGCCTCGGAGAGACCCAGTACTTC.

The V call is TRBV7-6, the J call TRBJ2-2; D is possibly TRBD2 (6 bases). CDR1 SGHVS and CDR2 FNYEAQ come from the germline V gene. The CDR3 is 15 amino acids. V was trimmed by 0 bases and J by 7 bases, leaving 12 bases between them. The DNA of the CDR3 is TGTGCCAGCAGCTTAGCTTTGGGACTGGACGGGGAGCTGTTTTTT. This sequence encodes CASSLALGLDGELFF.

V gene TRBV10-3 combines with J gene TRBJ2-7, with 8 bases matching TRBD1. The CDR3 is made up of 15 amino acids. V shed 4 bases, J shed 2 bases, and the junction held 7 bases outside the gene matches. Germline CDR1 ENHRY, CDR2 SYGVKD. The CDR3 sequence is CAISVSRTGTYEQYF. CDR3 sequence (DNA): TGTGCCATCAGTGTGTCCCGGACAGGGACCTACGAGCAGTACTTC.

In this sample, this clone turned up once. CDR3 DNA: TGTGCCAGCAGGACCTCTAGCGGGGGGCAATACAATGAGCAGTTCTTC. Its translation: CASRTSSGGQYNEQFF. The V gene is TRBV2, the J gene TRBJ2-1; 11 bases agree with TRBD2. CDR1 and CDR2 (germline): SNHLY, FYNNEI. V lost 6 bases, J lost 4 bases, and 8 bases stayed unmatched. The CDR3 spans 16 residues. The whole variable domain, filled in from reference TRBV2 and TRBJ2-1, reads EPEVTQTPSHQVTQMGQEVILRCVPISNHLYFYWYRQILGQKVEFLVSFYNNEISEKSEIFDDQFSVERPDGSNFTLKIRSTKLEDSAMYFCASRTSSGGQYNEQFFGPGTRLTVL.

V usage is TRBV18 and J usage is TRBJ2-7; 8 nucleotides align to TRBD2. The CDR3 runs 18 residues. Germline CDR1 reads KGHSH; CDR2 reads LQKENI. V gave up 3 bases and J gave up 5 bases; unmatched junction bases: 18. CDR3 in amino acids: CASSPEIGGGTDGHEQYF. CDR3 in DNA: TGTGCCAGCTCACCCGAGATCGGGGGGGGCACCGATGGGCACGAGCAGTACTTC.

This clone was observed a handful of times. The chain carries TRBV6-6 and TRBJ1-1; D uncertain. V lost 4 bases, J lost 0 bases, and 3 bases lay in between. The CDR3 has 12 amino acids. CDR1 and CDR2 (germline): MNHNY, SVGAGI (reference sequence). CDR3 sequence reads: CASSSMNTEAFF. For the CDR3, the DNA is TGTGCCAGCAGTTCCATGAACACTGAAGCTTTCTTT.

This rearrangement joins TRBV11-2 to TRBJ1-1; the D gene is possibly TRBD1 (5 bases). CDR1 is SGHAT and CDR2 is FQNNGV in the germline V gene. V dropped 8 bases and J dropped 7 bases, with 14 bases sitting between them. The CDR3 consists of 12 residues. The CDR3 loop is CASGARAIEAFF. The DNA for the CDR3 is TGTGCCAGCGGCGCCAGGGCCATTGAAGCTTTCTTT.

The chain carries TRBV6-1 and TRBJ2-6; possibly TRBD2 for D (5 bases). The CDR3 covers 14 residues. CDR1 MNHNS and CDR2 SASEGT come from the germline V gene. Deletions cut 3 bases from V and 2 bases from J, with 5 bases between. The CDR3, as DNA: TGTGCCAGCAGTGAGGAGGCTGGGGCCAACGTCCTGACTTTC. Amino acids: CASSEEAGANVLTF.

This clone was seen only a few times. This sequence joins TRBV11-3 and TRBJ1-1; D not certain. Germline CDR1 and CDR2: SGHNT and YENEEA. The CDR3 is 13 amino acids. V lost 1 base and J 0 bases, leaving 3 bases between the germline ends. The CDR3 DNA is TGTGCCAGCAGCTTAGGCGTGAACACTGAAGCTTTCTTT. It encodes CASSLGVNTEAFF.

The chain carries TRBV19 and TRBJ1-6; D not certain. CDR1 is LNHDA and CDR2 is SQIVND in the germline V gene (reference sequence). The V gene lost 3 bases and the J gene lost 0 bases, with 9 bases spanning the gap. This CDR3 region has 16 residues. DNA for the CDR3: TGTGCCAGTAGTATGGGAGGGAGCTCCTATAATTCACCCCTCCACTTT. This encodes CASSMGGSSYNSPLHF.

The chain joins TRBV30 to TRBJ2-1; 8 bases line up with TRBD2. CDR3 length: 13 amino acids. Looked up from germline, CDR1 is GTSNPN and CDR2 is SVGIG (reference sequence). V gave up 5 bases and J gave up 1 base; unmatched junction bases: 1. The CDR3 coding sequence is TGTGCCTGGGCGGGGGGTTCCTACAATGAGCAGTTCTTC. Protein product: CAWAGGSYNEQFF.

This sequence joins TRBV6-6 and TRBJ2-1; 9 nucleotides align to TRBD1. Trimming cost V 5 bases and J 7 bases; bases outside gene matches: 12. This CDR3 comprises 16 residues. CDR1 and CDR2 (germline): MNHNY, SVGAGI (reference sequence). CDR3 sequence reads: CASSHPTGGTKNEQFF. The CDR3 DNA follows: TGTGCCAGCAGTCACCCGACAGGGGGGACAAAAAATGAGCAGTTCTTC.

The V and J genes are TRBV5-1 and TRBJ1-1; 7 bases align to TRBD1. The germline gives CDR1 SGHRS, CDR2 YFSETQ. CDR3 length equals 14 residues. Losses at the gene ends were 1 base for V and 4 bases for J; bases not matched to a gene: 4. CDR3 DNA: TGCGCCAGCAGCTTGTTACAGGGGAGCACTGAAGCTTTCTTT. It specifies CASSLLQGSTEAFF.

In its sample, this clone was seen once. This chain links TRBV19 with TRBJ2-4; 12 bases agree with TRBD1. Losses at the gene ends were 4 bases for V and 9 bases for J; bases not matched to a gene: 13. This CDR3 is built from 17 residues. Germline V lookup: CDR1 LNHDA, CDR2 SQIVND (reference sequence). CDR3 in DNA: TGTGCCAGTAGTACTCCCGGGACAGGGGGCCCGGCGGGCATTCAGTACTTC. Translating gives CASSTPGTGGPAGIQYF.

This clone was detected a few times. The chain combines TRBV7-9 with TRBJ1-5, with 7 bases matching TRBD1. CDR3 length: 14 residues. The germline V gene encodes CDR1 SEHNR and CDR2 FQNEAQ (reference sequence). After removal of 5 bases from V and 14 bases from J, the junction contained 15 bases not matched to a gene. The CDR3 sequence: CASSLQGRPEEKHF. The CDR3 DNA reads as TGTGCCAGCAGCCTACAGGGGCGCCCCGAGGAGAAGCATTTT. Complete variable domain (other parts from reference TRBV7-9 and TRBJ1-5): DTGVSQNPRHKITKRGQNVTFRCDPISEHNRLYWYRQTLGQGPEFLTYFQNEAQLEKSRLLSDRFSAERPKGSFSTLEIQRTEQGDSAMYLCASSLQGRPEEKHFGDGTRLSIL.

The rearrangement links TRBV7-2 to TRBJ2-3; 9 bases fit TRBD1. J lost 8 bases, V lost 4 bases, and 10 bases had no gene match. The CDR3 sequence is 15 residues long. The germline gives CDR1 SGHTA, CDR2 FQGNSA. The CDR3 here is CASSSPGTGYGTQYF. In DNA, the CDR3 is TGTGCCAGCAGCTCCCCCGGGACAGGGTATGGTACGCAGTATTTT.

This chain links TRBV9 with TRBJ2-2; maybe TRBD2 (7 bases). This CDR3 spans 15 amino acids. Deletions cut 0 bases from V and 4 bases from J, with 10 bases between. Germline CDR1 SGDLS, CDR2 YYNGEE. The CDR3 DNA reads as TGTGCCAGCAGCGTAGGGGGGGGGCGCACCGGGGAGCTGTTTTTT. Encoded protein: CASSVGGGRTGELFF. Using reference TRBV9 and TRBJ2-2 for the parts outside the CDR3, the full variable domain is DSGVTQTPKHLITATGQRVTLRCSPRSGDLSVYWYQQSLDQGLQFLIQYYNGEERAKGNILERFSAQQFPDLHSELNLSSLELGDSALYFCASSVGGGRTGELFFGEGSRLTVL.

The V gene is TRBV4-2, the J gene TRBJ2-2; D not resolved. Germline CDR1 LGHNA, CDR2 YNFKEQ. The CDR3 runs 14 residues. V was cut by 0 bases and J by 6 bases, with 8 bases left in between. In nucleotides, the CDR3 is TGTGCCAGCAGCCAAGAGGGCGAAGCCGGGGAGCTGTTTTTT. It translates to CASSQEGEAGELFF.

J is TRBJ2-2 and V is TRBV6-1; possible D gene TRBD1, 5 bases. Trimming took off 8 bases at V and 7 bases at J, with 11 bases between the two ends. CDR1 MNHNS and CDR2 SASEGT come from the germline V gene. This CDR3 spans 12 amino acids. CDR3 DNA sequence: TGTGCCAGCGTTAGGGGCGGCGGGGAGCTGTTTTTT. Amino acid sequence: CASVRGGGELFF.